These T cell receptor beta chains were read from a single sample in a study of T cells after yellow fever vaccination. TCRdb analysed the 5' RACE reads with MiXCR anew, one entry per CDR3 protein. The top ten clones hold just under 25% of a sample with under 350,000 distinct CDR3 sequences, about 4% of them seen once. The material sequenced was PBMCs, taken 5 days after the yellow fever booster vaccination. These receptors all come from a young man who received the YFV17D yellow fever vaccine. Each CDR3 is given with its conserved first and last residue. A D gene is named only where the DNA matches it firmly. Where a row states a size, it is once, few, many or the class of an expanded clone; other rows omit it.

d_call: TRBD1
v_call: TRBV6-2/TRBV6-3
clone_size: few
j_call: TRBJ2-7
cdr3_nt: TGTGCCAGCAGCTTACGACAGGGGACGAAAGAGCAGTACTTC
cdr3_aa: CASSLRQGTKEQYF

d_call: NA
v_call: TRBV6-5
clone_size: few
j_call: TRBJ1-2
cdr3_nt: TGTGCCAGCAGTATAAGTGGCAACTATGGCTACACCTTC
cdr3_aa: CASSISGNYGYTF

d_call: TRBD2
v_call: TRBV20-1
clone_size: NA
j_call: TRBJ2-1
cdr3_nt: TGCAGTGCACGGACTAGCGGGGGCAATGAGCAGTTCTTC
cdr3_aa: CSARTSGGNEQFF

d_call: NA
v_call: TRBV5-1
clone_size: many
j_call: TRBJ1-1
cdr3_nt: TGCGCCAGCAGAGCGACTAACACTGAAGCTTTCTTT
cdr3_aa: CASRATNTEAFF

d_call: NA
v_call: TRBV10-3
clone_size: few
j_call: TRBJ2-3
cdr3_nt: TGTGCCATCAGTGATCTATCGGGCACAGATACGCAGTATTTT
cdr3_aa: CAISDLSGTDTQYF

d_call: NA
v_call: TRBV12-3/TRBV12-4
clone_size: many
j_call: TRBJ1-3
cdr3_nt: TGTGCCAGCAGTCAGGGGTCGACCGGAAACACCATATATTTT
cdr3_aa: CASSQGSTGNTIYF

d_call: TRBD1
v_call: TRBV16
clone_size: NA
j_call: TRBJ1-1
cdr3_nt: TGTGCCAGCAGCCAAATACAGGGGGTAGGGAACACTGAAGCTTTCTTT
cdr3_aa: CASSQIQGVGNTEAFF

d_call: NA
v_call: TRBV14
clone_size: few
j_call: TRBJ1-2
cdr3_nt: TGTGCCAGCAGCCAAGATATAGGCTATGGCTACACCTTC
cdr3_aa: CASSQDIGYGYTF

d_call: NA
v_call: TRBV6-2/TRBV6-3
clone_size: few
j_call: TRBJ2-2
cdr3_nt: TGTGCCAGCAGTTACTCGACAGGACCCACCGGGGAGCTGTTTTTT
cdr3_aa: CASSYSTGPTGELFF

d_call: TRBD2
v_call: TRBV6-2/TRBV6-3
clone_size: many
j_call: TRBJ2-1
cdr3_nt: TGTGCCAGCAGTTCTCGACTAGCGGCCAACAATGAGCAGTTCTTC
cdr3_aa: CASSSRLAANNEQFF

d_call: NA
v_call: TRBV20-1
clone_size: NA
j_call: TRBJ2-3
cdr3_nt: TGCAGTGCTAGACCATTGGCACTTGATACGCAGTATTTT
cdr3_aa: CSARPLALDTQYF

d_call: NA
v_call: TRBV7-8
clone_size: few
j_call: TRBJ2-5
cdr3_nt: TGTGCCAGCACCATCGCCTCCTTGGGTTCTGGGGCGCTAGCAGGAGAGACCCAGTACTTC
cdr3_aa: CASTIASLGSGALAGETQYF

d_call: TRBD2
v_call: TRBV18
clone_size: NA
j_call: TRBJ2-5
cdr3_nt: TGTGCCAGCTCACCGCGTCCGGGGGGTGAAGGGGAGACCCAGTACTTC
cdr3_aa: CASSPRPGGEGETQYF

d_call: TRBD1
v_call: TRBV19
clone_size: many
j_call: TRBJ1-1
cdr3_nt: TGTGCCAGCACGACAGGGCTAAACACTGAAGCTTTCTTT
cdr3_aa: CASTTGLNTEAFF

d_call: NA
v_call: TRBV20-1
clone_size: many
j_call: TRBJ2-4
cdr3_nt: TGCAGTGCTAGAGATTCCGCTAGCCTAAACATTCAGTACTTC
cdr3_aa: CSARDSASLNIQYF

d_call: NA
v_call: TRBV7-2
clone_size: NA
j_call: TRBJ1-5
cdr3_nt: TGTGCCAGCAGCTTAGCCCCCGGCCGGACTAGCTTCTCTCAGCCCCAGCTTTTT
cdr3_aa: CASSLAPGRTSFSQPQLF

d_call: NA
v_call: TRBV5-1
clone_size: few
j_call: TRBJ2-5
cdr3_nt: TGCGCCAGCAGCTTGGGAGAGGGCGTGGACCAGTACTTC
cdr3_aa: CASSLGEGVDQYF

d_call: NA
v_call: TRBV6-5
clone_size: many
j_call: TRBJ1-6
cdr3_nt: TGTGCCAGCAGTTACCCCGGATCACCCCTCCACTTT
cdr3_aa: CASSYPGSPLHF

d_call: NA
v_call: TRBV29-1
clone_size: NA
j_call: TRBJ2-5
cdr3_nt: TGCAGCGTTGAAGTTCGCCAAGAGACCCAGTACTTC
cdr3_aa: CSVEVRQETQYF

d_call: NA
v_call: TRBV18
clone_size: NA
j_call: TRBJ2-1
cdr3_nt: TGTGCCAGCTCACAGGAAGCAGGAGTCTCCTACAATGAGCAGTTCTTC
cdr3_aa: CASSQEAGVSYNEQFF

d_call: NA
v_call: TRBV20-1
clone_size: NA
j_call: TRBJ1-6
cdr3_nt: TGCAGTGCTAGAGCCGAGACAACCAGGAATTCACCCCTCCACTTT
cdr3_aa: CSARAETTRNSPLHF

d_call: NA
v_call: TRBV18
clone_size: many
j_call: TRBJ2-3
cdr3_nt: TGTGCCAGCTCACCACCGGGCTTGCCTGCAGCTAGCACAGATACGCAGTATTTT
cdr3_aa: CASSPPGLPAASTDTQYF

d_call: TRBD1
v_call: TRBV16
clone_size: few
j_call: TRBJ1-2
cdr3_nt: TGTGCCAGCAGTCCCGGGACAGGGGCAGTTGGCTACACCTTC
cdr3_aa: CASSPGTGAVGYTF

d_call: NA
v_call: TRBV6-2/TRBV6-3
clone_size: NA
j_call: TRBJ1-2
cdr3_nt: TGTGCCAGCAGTAAAGCAGGGGTCCGGGGCTATGGCTACACCTTC
cdr3_aa: CASSKAGVRGYGYTF

d_call: NA
v_call: TRBV9
clone_size: few
j_call: TRBJ1-1
cdr3_nt: TGTGCCAGCAGCCCAACCGACGTGGGGTTGAACACTGAAGCTTTCTTT
cdr3_aa: CASSPTDVGLNTEAFF

d_call: NA
v_call: TRBV6-2/TRBV6-3
clone_size: NA
j_call: TRBJ2-3
cdr3_nt: TGTGCCAGCAGCACAGCGGCGTCGTACACGCAGTATTTT
cdr3_aa: CASSTAASYTQYF

d_call: NA
v_call: TRBV10-3
clone_size: few
j_call: TRBJ2-1
cdr3_nt: TGTGCCATCAGGGGGGGGCCAAACAATGAGCAGTTCTTC
cdr3_aa: CAIRGGPNNEQFF

d_call: NA
v_call: TRBV7-2
clone_size: many
j_call: TRBJ1-2
cdr3_nt: TGTGCCAGCAGCTTTTTCGAGGACAAGGGTTTTGGCTACACCTTC
cdr3_aa: CASSFFEDKGFGYTF

d_call: TRBD1
v_call: TRBV27
clone_size: few
j_call: TRBJ1-2
cdr3_nt: TGTGCCAGCAGTTCTACAGGGGGCGCGGGACATGGCTACACCTTC
cdr3_aa: CASSSTGGAGHGYTF

d_call: NA
v_call: TRBV29-1
clone_size: many
j_call: TRBJ2-7
cdr3_nt: TGCAGCGTTGCTTGGGGGGACCACGAGCAGTACTTC
cdr3_aa: CSVAWGDHEQYF

d_call: NA
v_call: TRBV15
clone_size: few
j_call: TRBJ1-5
cdr3_nt: TGTGCCACCAGCAAACCAATTAGCAATCAGCCCCAGCATTTT
cdr3_aa: CATSKPISNQPQHF

d_call: NA
v_call: TRBV12-3/TRBV12-4
clone_size: few
j_call: TRBJ1-5
cdr3_nt: TGTGCCAGCAGTTTAATAAATAGCAATCAGCCCCAGCATTTT
cdr3_aa: CASSLINSNQPQHF

d_call: TRBD2
v_call: TRBV5-4
clone_size: NA
j_call: TRBJ2-1
cdr3_nt: TGTGCCAGCAGCTTGGTGGGGGGGATCGCCGCGTTCTTC
cdr3_aa: CASSLVGGIAAFF

d_call: NA
v_call: TRBV6-5
clone_size: few
j_call: TRBJ1-1
cdr3_nt: TGTGCCAGCAGTTACTCGATAAGGAAGAACACTGAAGCTTTCTTT
cdr3_aa: CASSYSIRKNTEAFF

d_call: TRBD1
v_call: TRBV7-2
clone_size: many
j_call: TRBJ2-1
cdr3_nt: TGTGCCAGCAGCTTAGCGGTCCCGGGGACAGGGGAGGATGAGCAGTTCTTC
cdr3_aa: CASSLAVPGTGEDEQFF

d_call: NA
v_call: TRBV20-1
clone_size: few
j_call: TRBJ2-7
cdr3_nt: TGCAGTGCTAGAGTGGACTGGGAGCAGTACTTC
cdr3_aa: CSARVDWEQYF

d_call: NA
v_call: TRBV29-1
clone_size: many
j_call: TRBJ2-3
cdr3_nt: TGCAGCGCACGGACACTTTGGAGCACAGATACGCAGTATTTT
cdr3_aa: CSARTLWSTDTQYF

d_call: TRBD2
v_call: TRBV29-1
clone_size: NA
j_call: TRBJ2-3
cdr3_nt: TGCAGCGTTTCAAAAGCGGGGGGTTACACAGATACGCAGTATTTT
cdr3_aa: CSVSKAGGYTDTQYF

d_call: TRBD2
v_call: TRBV3-1
clone_size: few
j_call: TRBJ2-1
cdr3_nt: TGTGCCAGCAGCCAAGCCGTCGGGCGGGGGAGATACAATGAGCAGTTCTTC
cdr3_aa: CASSQAVGRGRYNEQFF

d_call: NA
v_call: TRBV7-2
clone_size: many
j_call: TRBJ1-1
cdr3_nt: TGTGCCAGCAGCTTAGATTGGGGGGGCTTCACTGAAGCTTTCTTT
cdr3_aa: CASSLDWGGFTEAFF

d_call: NA
v_call: TRBV5-1
clone_size: NA
j_call: TRBJ1-2
cdr3_nt: TGCGCCAGCAGCTTGAACAGTGGGAACTATGGCTACACCTTC
cdr3_aa: CASSLNSGNYGYTF

d_call: NA
v_call: TRBV28
clone_size: few
j_call: TRBJ2-5
cdr3_nt: TGTGCCAGCAGAACAGGGTCAGAGACCCAGTACTTC
cdr3_aa: CASRTGSETQYF

d_call: TRBD1
v_call: TRBV5-1
clone_size: few
j_call: TRBJ1-2
cdr3_nt: TGCGCCAGCAGCTACGCAGGGGGCGCAGATGGCTACACCTTC
cdr3_aa: CASSYAGGADGYTF

d_call: TRBD1
v_call: TRBV19
clone_size: NA
j_call: TRBJ2-2
cdr3_nt: TGTGCCAGTCGTGGACAGGGGATGGACACCGGGGAGCTGTTTTTT
cdr3_aa: CASRGQGMDTGELFF

d_call: TRBD1
v_call: TRBV28
clone_size: many
j_call: TRBJ1-4
cdr3_nt: TGTGCCAGCAGTTTCCCGGGACAGGGAGGCGAAAAACTGTTTTTT
cdr3_aa: CASSFPGQGGEKLFF

d_call: NA
v_call: TRBV29-1
clone_size: few
j_call: TRBJ1-5
cdr3_nt: TGCAGCGTTAAGGCGTCGGGGTCGGGACAGCCCCAGCATTTT
cdr3_aa: CSVKASGSGQPQHF

d_call: NA
v_call: TRBV20-1
clone_size: many
j_call: TRBJ1-5
cdr3_nt: TGCAGTGCTAGAGTAGGGGGTACGGGTCAGCCCCAGCATTTT
cdr3_aa: CSARVGGTGQPQHF

d_call: NA
v_call: TRBV5-1
clone_size: many
j_call: TRBJ1-2
cdr3_nt: TGCGCCAGCAGTCGGGAGGCCCCGGGCGGCTACACCTTC
cdr3_aa: CASSREAPGGYTF

d_call: NA
v_call: TRBV6-1
clone_size: NA
j_call: TRBJ1-5
cdr3_nt: TGTGCCAGCAAAAGGGGAACGGGCAATCAGCCCCAGCATTTT
cdr3_aa: CASKRGTGNQPQHF

d_call: TRBD1
v_call: TRBV6-4
clone_size: few
j_call: TRBJ2-3
cdr3_nt: TGTGCCAGCAGTACAGGGGGCGCAGATACGCAGTATTTT
cdr3_aa: CASSTGGADTQYF

d_call: NA
v_call: TRBV5-1
clone_size: NA
j_call: TRBJ2-7
cdr3_nt: TGCGCCAGCAGCTTGGAGGTCAGGTGGGACTACGAGCAGTACTTC
cdr3_aa: CASSLEVRWDYEQYF

d_call: NA
v_call: TRBV4-1
clone_size: many
j_call: TRBJ2-7
cdr3_nt: TGCGCCAGCAGCCAAGGTCGGGGGGCCGAGCAGTACTTC
cdr3_aa: CASSQGRGAEQYF

d_call: TRBD1
v_call: TRBV7-2
clone_size: many
j_call: TRBJ1-2
cdr3_nt: TGTGCCAGCAGCTTAAGTCGGACAGGGGCACGTGGCTACACCTTC
cdr3_aa: CASSLSRTGARGYTF

d_call: NA
v_call: TRBV7-9
clone_size: many
j_call: TRBJ2-2
cdr3_nt: TGTGCCAGCAGCTTATCCGTTACCGGGGAGCTGTTTTTT
cdr3_aa: CASSLSVTGELFF

d_call: NA
v_call: TRBV7-3
clone_size: few
j_call: TRBJ2-3
cdr3_nt: TGTGCCAGCAGCTTGGGGGCCAACTCAGGGACAGATACGCAGTATTTT
cdr3_aa: CASSLGANSGTDTQYF

d_call: NA
v_call: TRBV6-5
clone_size: few
j_call: TRBJ2-3
cdr3_nt: TGTGCCAGCAGTTCCGACACCTCAGATACGCAGTATTTT
cdr3_aa: CASSSDTSDTQYF

d_call: NA
v_call: TRBV2
clone_size: few
j_call: TRBJ1-6
cdr3_nt: TGTGCCAGCAGCCCCGACAGGAACAATTCACCCCTCCACTTT
cdr3_aa: CASSPDRNNSPLHF